Presented here are 14 T cell receptor beta chains from one specimen sequenced in a study of blood T cell repertoires in COVID-19. TCRdb's table, derived via immunoSEQ multiplex PCR, lists solely in-frame clones and lacks some. The sample shows roughly 100,000 clones, around 86% of them seen only once. The sequenced sample consisted of peripheral blood. These receptors were taken from a man aged 50 to 60 with acute or convalescent COVID-19.

The chain employs TRBV7-3 and TRBJ2-1; 9 positions agree with TRBD1. The V and J ends lost 4 bases and 5 bases, in that order; junction bases with no gene match: 6. The CDR3 covers 15 residues. Looked up from germline, CDR1 is SGHTA and CDR2 is FQGTGA. CDR3 amino acids: CASSSPGQGNNEQFF. DNA of the CDR3: TGTGCCAGCAGCTCCCCGGGACAGGGTAACAATGAGCAGTTCTTC.

The chain couples TRBV18 to TRBJ2-7, with 11 bases aligning to TRBD1. V lost 6 bases to trimming and J lost 2 bases; unmatched junction nucleotides: 6. Germline CDR1 reads KGHSH; CDR2 reads LQKENI. This CDR3 spans 15 amino acids. The CDR3 nucleotides read TGTGCCAGCTCTCCTGGGACAGGGGGAACCTACGAGCAGTACTTC. This gives the protein CASSPGTGGTYEQYF.

The chain links TRBV5-6 to TRBJ1-3, with D maybe TRBD1 (6 bases). CDR1 and CDR2 (germline): SGHDT, YYEEEE. This CDR3 has 15 residues. Trimming pared 1 base from V and 5 bases from J, leaving 13 bases between. The CDR3 coding sequence is TGTGCCAGCAGCTTGTGGGGGGGCTTAAGAAACACCATATATTTT. The encoded protein is CASSLWGGLRNTIYF.

V is TRBV21-1 and J is TRBJ1-5. TRBV21-1 is designated a pseudogene. There are 15 residues in the CDR3. The CDR3 DNA reads as TGTGCCAGCAGCAAAGTTCGGGGGACCTATCAGCCCCAGCATTTT. It codes for CASSKVRGTYQPQHF.

The V gene is TRBV6-5, the J gene TRBJ1-6; 7 bases align to TRBD1. The CDR3 is 12 residues long. J gave up 14 bases and V 5 bases, and 6 bases lay outside the gene matches. CDR1 MNHEY and CDR2 SVGAGI come from the germline V gene. CDR3 region: CASSKDRWSLHF. The CDR3 coding sequence is TGTGCCAGCAGTAAGGACAGGTGGTCCCTCCACTTT.

The chain has TRBV7-9 and TRBJ2-1; 11 bases are a match to TRBD1. From germline, CDR1 is SEHNR and CDR2 FQNEAQ (reference sequence). The CDR3 is 15 residues long. J lost 8 bases, V lost 5 bases, and 8 bases had no gene match. The CDR3 loop is CASSRGQGALDEQFF. The CDR3 nucleotides read TGTGCCAGCAGCCGTGGACAGGGGGCGCTGGATGAGCAGTTCTTC. The entire variable domain, with the rest obtained from reference TRBV7-9 and TRBJ2-1, is as follows: DTGVSQNPRHKITKRGQNVTFRCDPISEHNRLYWYRQTLGQGPEFLTYFQNEAQLEKSRLLSDRFSAERPKGSFSTLEIQRTEQGDSAMYLCASSRGQGALDEQFFGPGTRLTVL.

This clone was counted only a few times. J is TRBJ2-7 and V is TRBV28; D possibly corresponds to TRBD1 (5 bases). Germline lookup yields CDR1 MDHEN and CDR2 SYDVKM. The V end was cut by 3 bases, the J end by 2 bases, with 8 bases between. The CDR3 sequence is 13 residues long. CDR3 DNA: TGTGCCAGCAGTTTCGACAGCGCCTACGAGCAGTACTTC. Translating gives CASSFDSAYEQYF. The complete variable domain, with remaining parts taken from reference TRBV28 and TRBJ2-7, reads DVKVTQSSRYLVKRTGEKVFLECVQDMDHENMFWYRQDPGLGLRLIYFSYDVKMKEKGDIPEGYSVSREKKERFSLILESASTNQTSMYLCASSFDSAYEQYFGPGTRLTVT.

The genes are TRBV6-5 and TRBJ2-7, with D possibly being TRBD1 (5 bases). Between the trimmed V and J ends, which lost 8 bases and 0 bases, there was a span of 14 bases. The CDR3 extends over 14 amino acids. From germline, CDR1 is MNHEY and CDR2 SVGAGI. The CDR3, as DNA: TGTGCCAGCGGAAGGGGCTTTAGCTCCTACGAGCAGTACTTC. This translates into CASGRGFSSYEQYF.

The rearrangement joins TRBV7-3 to TRBJ2-5, with a weak D call TRBD1 (6 bases). Germline values: CDR1 SGHTA, CDR2 FQGTGA. Between the trimmed V and J ends, which lost 4 bases and 4 bases, there was a span of 13 bases. This CDR3 contains 14 residues. CDR3 nucleotides: TGTGCCAGCAGCTCTGGACAGTCGGGAGAGACCCAGTACTTC. This sequence encodes CASSSGQSGETQYF.

This clone has a single count. The rearrangement uses TRBV11-3 and TRBJ2-5; D is possibly TRBD2 (5 bases). V was shortened by 5 bases and J by 4 bases, with 17 bases between the two germline ends. The CDR3 has 15 residues. Germline loops: CDR1 SGHNT, CDR2 YENEEA. The CDR3 DNA sequence: TGTGCCAGCAGCCAACGCCCAATAGAGGGAGAGACCCAGTACTTC. This gives the protein CASSQRPIEGETQYF.

This CDR3 reads CSASVQGNYGYTF. The CDR3 DNA is TGCAGTGCTAGTGTTCAGGGGAACTATGGCTACACCTTC. This chain connects TRBV20-1 to TRBJ1-2, with D possibly matching TRBD1 (6 bases). This CDR3 region has 13 residues. Trimming removed 3 bases at V and 2 bases at J, with 10 bases between. Per the germline V gene, CDR1 is DFQATT and CDR2 is SNEGSKA (reference sequence).

The rearrangement links TRBV3-1 (or the pseudogene TRBV3-2) to TRBJ2-1; weak D call: TRBD1 (5 bases). The germline V gene has CDR1 LGHDT and CDR2 YNNKEL (reference sequence). This CDR3 is 15 amino acids long. V was clipped by 0 bases and J by 5 bases, with 11 bases between them. In nucleotides, the CDR3 is TGTGCCAGCAGCCAAGATCTGGGGCAGCACAATGAGCAGTTCTTC. Protein: CASSQDLGQHNEQFF.

This chain joins TRBV5-1 and TRBJ2-1, with 12 bases aligning to TRBD2. The germline V gene has CDR1 SGHRS and CDR2 YFSETQ. This CDR3 spans 19 amino acids. V was pared by 4 bases and J by 2 bases, with 13 bases of the junction left unmatched. This chain's CDR3 is CASSRIDLTSGRTYNEQFF. The CDR3 nucleotides are TGCGCCAGCAGCCGGATAGATCTGACTAGCGGGAGAACCTACAATGAGCAGTTCTTC.

The chain has TRBV19 and TRBJ2-7; perhaps TRBD1 as D (5 bases). This CDR3 region has 13 residues. Germline V gives CDR1 LNHDA, CDR2 SQIVND (reference sequence). V lost 5 bases and J 2 bases, leaving 10 bases between the germline ends. The CDR3 DNA reads TGTGCCAGTAGTTTCGGCAGGGCCTACGAGCAGTACTTC. This codes for CASSFGRAYEQYF.